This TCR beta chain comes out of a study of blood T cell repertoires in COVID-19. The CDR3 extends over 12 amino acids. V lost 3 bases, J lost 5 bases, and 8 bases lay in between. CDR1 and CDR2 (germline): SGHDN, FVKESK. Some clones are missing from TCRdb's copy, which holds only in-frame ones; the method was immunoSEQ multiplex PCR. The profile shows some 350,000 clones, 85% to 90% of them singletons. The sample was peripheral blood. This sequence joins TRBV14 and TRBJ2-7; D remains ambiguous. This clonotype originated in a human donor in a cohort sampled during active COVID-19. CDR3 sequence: CASSQIRDEQYF. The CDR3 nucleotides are TGTGCCAGCAGCCAGATCCGGGACGAGCAGTACTTC.